The text below deals with one TCR beta chain. As originally analysed: Reference gene primer amplification in the assay estimated nucleated cell counts. Sequencing was performed with immunoSEQ multiplex PCR; in TCRdb, only in-frame clones are kept and a portion is missing. Clonal size and the V and J genes are those of that table, whereas D and trimming came from the DNA. The sample contains some 450,000 clones, around 90% of which appear only once. This entry is derived from a study of blood T cell repertoires in COVID-19. About the study: In each case, the material was cDNA or gDNA derived from T cells, B-cell-depleted T cells, or PBMCs.

The germline V gene has CDR1 DFQATT and CDR2 SNEGSKA (reference sequence). This CDR3 has 14 residues. The trim removed 3 bases at V and 4 bases at J, leaving 9 bases unmatched. This receptor was obtained from a man between 18 and 29 years old with COVID-19, enrolled during active disease. The sample comprised peripheral blood. The gene calls are TRBV20-1 and TRBJ2-7, with 7 bases lining up with TRBD2. The CDR3 region has the DNA TGCAGTGCTAGTGGCCGGGACTACTGGTACGAGCAGTACTTC. Its protein is CSASGRDYWYEQYF.